The 26 T cell receptor beta chains listed next were all sequenced from one sample in a study of beta chain features in type 1 diabetes. TCRB transcripts that were expressed got sequenced, as all of the isolated RNA had been reverse transcribed. Sequencing used immunoSEQ multiplex PCR; TCRdb keeps in-frame clones, though not all of them. Among some 150,000 clones listed, more than 9% were seen once. The specimen sequenced was naive CD4+ T cells from blood. The source of these receptors is a man aged 18 to 29 in good health.

This clone was counted at least ten times. CDR3 nucleotides: TGTGCCAGCAGCCAAGATCTCGGCGGGGGGGGAGATACGCAGTATTTT. It translates to CASSQDLGGGGDTQYF. V is TRBV4-2 and J is TRBJ2-3; 9 bases line up with TRBD2. This CDR3 is 16 amino acids long. The J segment lost 5 bases and the V segment lost 0 bases, leaving 6 bases of the junction unmatched. From germline, CDR1 is LGHNA and CDR2 YNFKEQ.

The chain has TRBV19 and TRBJ1-6, with D hard to call. This CDR3 has 12 residues. CDR1 and CDR2 (germline): LNHDA, SQIVND (reference sequence). Trimming removed 4 bases from V and 9 bases from J, with 7 bases in between. CDR3 DNA sequence: TGTGCCAGTAGTAACCCCGGTTCACCCCTCCACTTT. This codes for CASSNPGSPLHF. The full variable domain, with the rest looked up from reference TRBV19 and TRBJ1-6, is DGGITQSPKYLFRKEGQNVTLSCEQNLNHDAMYWYRQDPGQGLRLIYYSQIVNDFQKGDIAEGYSVSREKKESFPLTVTSAQKNPTAFYLCASSNPGSPLHFGNGTRLTVT.

This clone was counted a few times. The CDR3 loop reads CASSDGSPSQRFF. In DNA, the CDR3 is TGTGCCAGCAGCGACGGATCGCCCAGCCAGCGGTTCTTC. The V and J genes are TRBV6-6 and TRBJ2-1, with unresolved D. Germline-derived CDR1 and CDR2 are MNHNY and SVGAGI (reference sequence). This CDR3 contains 13 residues. Trimming took off 6 bases at V and 15 bases at J, with 21 bases between the two ends.

This sequence joins TRBV7-9 and TRBJ1-6; possibly TRBD1 for D (6 bases). V lost 4 bases to trimming and J lost 10 bases, with 14 bases between them. Germline V gene sequence: CDR1 SEHNR, CDR2 FQNEAQ (reference sequence). The CDR3 spans 14 residues. CDR3 sequence reads: CASSYRTGLSPLHF. The CDR3 DNA reads TGTGCCAGCAGCTACCGCACAGGGTTGTCACCCCTCCACTTT.

This clone was counted between two and nine times. The chain uses TRBV15 and TRBJ1-4, with TRBD1 matching 7 bases. The germline CDR1 and CDR2 sequences are LNHNV and YYDKDF (reference sequence). This CDR3 spans 15 amino acids. V lost 0 bases to trimming and J lost 3 bases; unmatched junction nucleotides: 1. The CDR3 sequence: CATSRDRGANEKLFF. The CDR3 coding sequence is TGTGCCACCAGCAGAGACAGGGGGGCTAATGAAAAACTGTTTTTT.

There are a few counts of this clone. The chain combines TRBV10-2 with TRBJ1-2; possibly TRBD1 for D (6 bases). Deletions cut 4 bases from V and 8 bases from J, with 14 bases between. The CDR3 consists of 13 residues. Germline V gene lookup returns CDR1 WSHSY and CDR2 SAAADI. CDR3 DNA sequence: TGCGCCAGCAGTGGACAGGTAATGGGAGGCTACACCTTC. It specifies CASSGQVMGGYTF.

This clone was counted only a few times. The J gene is TRBJ2-5, the V gene TRBV5-8; D may be TRBD2 (6 bases). V was shortened by 0 bases and J by 4 bases, with 13 bases between the two germline ends. The CDR3 contains 15 residues. CDR1 SGHTS and CDR2 YDEGEE come from the germline V gene. This chain's CDR3 is CASSLVRGALETQYF. CDR3 sequence (DNA): TGTGCCAGCAGCTTGGTCCGCGGGGCTTTAGAGACCCAGTACTTC.

The V and J genes are TRBV7-2 and TRBJ1-6, with D uncertain. Germline CDR1 and CDR2: SGHTA and FQGNSA. V gave up 10 bases and J gave up 2 bases, with 12 bases separating them. CDR3 size: 14 residues. DNA of the CDR3: TGTGCCACCGCGCCCGCTACCTATAATTCACCCCTCCACTTT. Translated, it gives CATAPATYNSPLHF.

The DNA for the CDR3 is TGTGCCAGCAGCTTAGGGCCGGCAGGTCAGCCCCAGCATTTT. Its protein is CASSLGPAGQPQHF. The V gene is TRBV7-9, the J gene TRBJ1-5; D call uncertain. The CDR3 spans 14 residues. Deletions cut 1 base from V and 6 bases from J, with 10 bases between. CDR1 and CDR2 from the germline V gene are SEHNR and FQNEAQ (reference sequence).

The table lists this clone with a few counts. The chain carries TRBV30 and TRBJ2-3, with D unresolved. CDR3 length equals 13 residues. Germline V gene sequence: CDR1 GTSNPN, CDR2 SVGIG (reference sequence). The V end lost 2 bases, the J end lost 3 bases, and 9 bases lay between the germline ends. For the CDR3, the DNA is TGTGCCTGGAGTCCTAAGAGTACAGATACGCAGTATTTT. Translating it yields CAWSPKSTDTQYF.

This clone was picked up a small number of times. In nucleotides, the CDR3 is TGTGCCAGTAGTTCCCAGGAGCGGGTCAAGCCCCAGCATTTT. This encodes CASSSQERVKPQHF. V gene TRBV19 combines with J gene TRBJ1-5; D gene uncertain. Germline values: CDR1 LNHDA, CDR2 SQIVND (reference sequence). The CDR3 is 14 residues long. V lost 5 bases and J lost 8, with 16 bases in between.

About this clone itself: The germline gene is not matched at one end of the junction; a read error may be the cause. This chain connects TRBV30 to TRBJ1-2, with 7 bases that match TRBD1. Germline CDR1 GTSNPN, CDR2 SVGIG (reference sequence). The CDR3 totals 9 residues. CDR3 nucleotide sequence: TGTGCCTGGCAACAGGGGAAACTGTTC. Its translation is CAWQQGKLF.

At least ten counts were recorded for this clone. The V call is TRBV7-9, the J call TRBJ2-7; 8 bases map to TRBD1. The CDR3 covers 14 residues. Germline CDR1 reads SEHNR; CDR2 reads FQNEAQ (reference sequence). The V segment lost 4 bases and the J segment 7 bases; nucleotides outside the gene matches: 9. In DNA, the CDR3 is TGTGCCAGCAGCTCCTGGACAGGGATGGGGGAGCAGTACTTC. This gives the protein CASSSWTGMGEQYF.

This clone occurred a few times. The chain employs TRBV5-1 and TRBJ2-5, with 8 bases lining up with TRBD1. The CDR3 is made up of 13 amino acids. The V gene's germline CDR1 is SGHRS and CDR2 YFSETQ. J gave up 1 base and V 7 bases, and 3 bases lay outside the gene matches. CDR3 nucleotides: TGCGCCAGCGCACAGGGGGTCCAAGAGACCCAGTACTTC. This encodes CASAQGVQETQYF.

This clone was counted only a few times. V usage is TRBV4-2 and J usage is TRBJ2-2, with 7 positions matching TRBD2. The CDR3 is 15 amino acids. Germline trimming cut 1 base from V and 5 bases from J; bases unmatched to any gene: 4. Germline CDR1 LGHNA, CDR2 YNFKEQ. Here the CDR3 DNA reads TGTGCCAGCAGCCAAGGGGGACTAAGGACCGGGGAGCTGTTTTTT. This encodes CASSQGGLRTGELFF.

Remarks on this clone: Different DNA sequences within this sample yield the same CDR3. The chain has TRBV10-3 and TRBJ2-3, with 9 bases that match TRBD2. CDR3 length: 15 amino acids. Germline V lookup: CDR1 ENHRY, CDR2 SYGVKD. V lost 3 bases to trimming and J lost 1 base; unmatched junction nucleotides: 2. As DNA, the CDR3 is TGTGCCATCAGTGAATTAGCGGGGGGCACAGATACGCAGTATTTT. This gives the protein CAISELAGGTDTQYF.

J is TRBJ2-5 and V is TRBV2; 10 bases are shared with TRBD2. CDR3 length: 15 amino acids. The junction had 8 bases not matched to a gene; V was cut back by 5 bases and J by 5 bases. Germline V CDR1 and CDR2: SNHLY, FYNNEI. CDR3 sequence reads: CASSLSSGGIETQYF. CDR3 coding DNA: TGTGCCAGCAGTCTTTCTAGCGGGGGAATCGAGACCCAGTACTTC.

The CDR3 DNA reads as TGTGCCAGCAGCTTAGGTCTCGTAGCGGGGGCCTACAATGAGCAGTTCTTC. As protein: CASSLGLVAGAYNEQFF. The chain has TRBV7-8 and TRBJ2-1; 9 nucleotides align to TRBD2. Germline loops: CDR1 SGHVS, CDR2 FQNEAQ. V lost 1 base and J lost 2; bases outside the gene matches: 6. The CDR3 has 17 residues.

This clone occurred a few times. The chain couples TRBV5-4 to TRBJ2-3, with 14 bases aligning to TRBD2. The CDR3 spans 16 residues. Trimming took 5 bases from V and 4 from J; bases not matched to a gene: 6. The germline gives CDR1 SGHNT, CDR2 YYREEE (reference sequence). In nucleotides, the CDR3 is TGTGCCAGCAGTTCGAGACTAGCGGGGGGGCCAGATACGCAGTATTTT. Its translation: CASSSRLAGGPDTQYF. The full variable domain, in which reference TRBV5-4 and TRBJ2-3 provide the parts outside the CDR3, is ETGVTQSPTHLIKTRGQQVTLRCSSQSGHNTVSWYQQALGQGPQFIFQYYREEENGRGNFPPRFSGLQFPNYSSELNVNALELDDSALYLCASSSRLAGGPDTQYFGPGTRLTVL.

The chain employs TRBV6-1 and TRBJ1-6; the D is unclear. Germline loops: CDR1 MNHNS, CDR2 SASEGT. This CDR3 is 11 amino acids long. Between the trimmed V and J ends, which lost 3 bases and 9 bases, there was a span of 3 bases. The CDR3 region is CASSDGSPLHF. CDR3 nucleotide sequence: TGTGCCAGCAGTGACGGTTCACCCCTCCACTTT.

This clone has more than one count but fewer than ten. The chain uses TRBV10-3 and TRBJ1-2; 10 nucleotides agree with TRBD1. The germline gives CDR1 ENHRY, CDR2 SYGVKD. The CDR3 spans 18 residues. The V segment lost 6 bases and the J segment 0 bases; nucleotides outside the gene matches: 13. The CDR3 loop is CAISPGEGQGLSNYGYTF. The CDR3 DNA reads as TGTGCCATCAGCCCAGGGGAGGGACAGGGGCTCTCTAACTATGGCTACACCTTC.

This clone was counted between two and nine times. V gene TRBV30 combines with J gene TRBJ1-3, with D tentatively TRBD1 (6 bases). The germline V gene has CDR1 GTSNPN and CDR2 SVGIG (reference sequence). The CDR3 spans 15 residues. Trimming cost V 1 base and J 5 bases, with 15 bases left between them. Written as DNA, the CDR3 is TGTGCCTGGAGTGGAACGGGCGGGGGCCGAAACACCATATATTTT. This encodes CAWSGTGGGRNTIYF. Supplemented by reference TRBV30 and TRBJ1-3, the full variable domain reads SQTIHQWPATLVQPVGSPLSLECTVEGTSNPNLYWYRQAAGRGLQLLFYSVGIGQISSEVPQNLSASRPQDRQFILSSKKLLLSDSGFYLCAWSGTGGGRNTIYFGEGSWLTVV.

V gene TRBV2 combines with J gene TRBJ1-2; 9 bases are shared with TRBD1. Germline CDR1 reads SNHLY; CDR2 reads FYNNEI. Unmatched junction bases numbered 2, after V lost 4 bases and J lost 2 bases. The CDR3 runs 14 residues. CDR3 region: CASSAGTGNYGYTF. CDR3 sequence (DNA): TGTGCCAGCAGTGCCGGGACAGGGAACTATGGCTACACCTTC. Variable domain in full (rest from reference TRBV2 and TRBJ1-2): EPEVTQTPSHQVTQMGQEVILRCVPISNHLYFYWYRQILGQKVEFLVSFYNNEISEKSEIFDDQFSVERPDGSNFTLKIRSTKLEDSAMYFCASSAGTGNYGYTFGSGTRLTVV.

V is TRBV5-6 and J is TRBJ2-6; tentative D call: TRBD2 (6 bases). V was clipped by 3 bases and J by 3 bases, with 22 bases between them. CDR1 is SGHDT and CDR2 is YYEEEE in the germline V gene. The CDR3 runs 19 residues. The CDR3 bases are TGTGCCAGCAGCTCAAGCCGGGAGCTCCTTGAGTATGGGGCCAACGTCCTGACTTTC. Residues: CASSSSRELLEYGANVLTF.

There are a few counts of this clone. This chain links TRBV7-9 with TRBJ2-2; 7 nucleotides align to TRBD1. Germline CDR1 is SEHNR and CDR2 is FQNEAQ (reference sequence). The junction had 5 bases not matched to a gene; V was cut back by 8 bases and J by 2 bases. The CDR3 runs to 14 residues. Here the CDR3 DNA reads TGTGCCAGCGCGGACAGGAGAAACACCGGGGAGCTGTTTTTT. It codes for CASADRRNTGELFF.

V gene TRBV5-1 combines with J gene TRBJ2-1, with 9 nucleotides matching TRBD2. V lost 1 base, J lost 6 bases, and 5 bases stayed unmatched. Per germline, CDR1 SGHRS and CDR2 YFSETQ. This CDR3 comprises 15 residues. CDR3 coding DNA: TGCGCCAGCAGCTTGCTAGCGGGGAGGTCCAATGAGCAGTTCTTC. Translating gives CASSLLAGRSNEQFF.